The 2 T cell receptor beta chains given below trace back to one sample, sequenced in a study of cytomegalovirus exposure and HLA in healthy donors. 60 Vbeta and 13 Jbeta primers were used in PCR. TCRdb keeps only in-frame clones here, not all; method: immunoSEQ multiplex PCR. The table has about 160,000 clones, 75% to 90% seen once. Material for sequencing was PBMCs. The receptors derive from a male donor in good health and CMV-seropositive.

The J gene is TRBJ2-3, the V gene TRBV7-9; 10 bases align to TRBD2. The CDR3 has 17 residues. Losses at the gene ends were 1 base for V and 1 base for J; bases not matched to a gene: 5. Germline assignment: CDR1 SEHNR and CDR2 FQNEAQ (reference sequence). The CDR3 DNA follows: TGTGCCAGCAGCTTAGTGGTCGGACTAGCGGGCACAGATACGCAGTATTTT. Its protein is CASSLVVGLAGTDTQYF. Full variable domain (missing parts from reference TRBV7-9 and TRBJ2-3): DTGVSQNPRHKITKRGQNVTFRCDPISEHNRLYWYRQTLGQGPEFLTYFQNEAQLEKSRLLSDRFSAERPKGSFSTLEIQRTEQGDSAMYLCASSLVVGLAGTDTQYFGPGTRLTVL.

The rearrangement joins TRBV9 to TRBJ2-7, with 7 bases aligning to TRBD1. V lost 3 bases to trimming and J lost 5 bases; unmatched junction nucleotides: 5. Germline CDR1 is SGDLS and CDR2 is YYNGEE. This CDR3 is 13 amino acids long. CDR3 amino acids: CASSGQTGHEQYF. The CDR3 DNA reads as TGTGCCAGCAGCGGCCAGACAGGGCACGAGCAGTACTTC.